This T cell receptor beta chain was documented in a study of regulatory T cells in long-lasting Graves disease. Points from the study as a whole: Small numbers of samples may have cut accuracy. Fewer public clonotypes were shared by new patients (approximately 1,000) than by persistent patients (around 2,900).

The CDR3 totals 13 residues. Trimming pared 3 bases from V and 0 bases from J, leaving 5 bases between. Germline V gene sequence: CDR1 ENHRY, CDR2 SYGVKD. A word on this clonotype: The antigen remains undetermined.

Specified time point: newly diagnosed GD, antithyroid drugs for less than 3 months. Isolated PBMC RNA provided the starting material for the TCR library. The authors built TCR beta libraries using iRepertoire HTBI primers and Arm-PCR of CDR3 regions. In TCRdb, the multiplex PCR reads were re-called with MiXCR into one record per CDR3 protein. The sample comprises fewer than 550,000 distinct CDR3 sequences, 16% of which are singletons, and under 30% rests with the top ten. This sample also appeared in a second study, on T cells in Graves' hyperthyroidism and ophthalmopathy. As that report states: Carried out on the TCR CDR3, a first-round RT-PCR used the HTBI primer set. Classification by a 13 V-J model distinguished ophthalmopathy from stable hyperthyroidism.

Specimen: peripheral blood mononuclear cells (PBMCs), collected at new diagnosis, from a patient treated with antithyroid drugs. The receptor's source is a woman aged 18-35 years with Graves disease. The chain combines TRBV10-3 with TRBJ2-5; D gene uncertain. Here the CDR3 reads CAISEPDQETQYF. In DNA form, the CDR3 reads TGTGCCATCAGTGAACCAGACCAAGAGACCCAGTACTTC.